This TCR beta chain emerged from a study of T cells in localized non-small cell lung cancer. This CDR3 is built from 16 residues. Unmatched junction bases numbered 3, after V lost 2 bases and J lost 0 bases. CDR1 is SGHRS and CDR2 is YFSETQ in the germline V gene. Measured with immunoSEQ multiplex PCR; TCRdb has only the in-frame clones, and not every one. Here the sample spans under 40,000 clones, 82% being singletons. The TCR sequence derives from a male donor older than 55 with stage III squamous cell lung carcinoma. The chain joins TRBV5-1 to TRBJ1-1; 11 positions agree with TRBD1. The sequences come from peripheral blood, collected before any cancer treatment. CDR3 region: CASSFGTGGMNTEAFF. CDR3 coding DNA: TGCGCCAGCAGCTTCGGGACAGGGGGAATGAACACTGAAGCTTTCTTT.